What follows are 10 T cell receptor beta chains derived from one specimen sequenced in a study of beta chain features in type 1 diabetes listed by TCRdb under 2018. Their antigen targets remain unknown. Overall results and qualifications from the work: Type 1 diabetes patients showed a moderate but significant shortening of TCRB CDR3 length in all four CD4+ subsets.

The library was produced with the immunoSEQ multiplex PCR assay. The entire amount of isolated RNA was reverse transcribed using the High Capacity cDNA Reverse Transcription Kit, so the sequenced TCRB transcripts were expressed ones. TCRdb re-hosts the immuneACCESS table, in-frame sequences only. Its copies lack some clones; in the studies checked, an unresolved V gene accounts for under half of them, and the cause for the rest is not known. The sample data list some 700,000 clones, and 10% to 15% of these were observed just once. The ten biggest clones cover 0.022% of the sample. The sample taken for sequencing was naive CD4+ T cells from blood. In light of the paper, this sample's cell subset or site label describes: true naive CD4+ T cells. The source of these receptors is a man aged 18 to 35 with type 1 diabetes.

This clone was counted between two and nine times. This chain connects TRBV5-6 to TRBJ2-3, with 10 nucleotides matching TRBD2. V lost 4 bases, J lost 6 bases, and 8 bases stayed unmatched. CDR1 is SGHDT, CDR2 YYEEEE, per germline. The CDR3 has 15 amino acids. The CDR3 coding sequence is TGTGCCAGCAGCACTACTAGCGGGGATTGGGATACGCAGTATTTT. Protein product: CASSTTSGDWDTQYF.

This rearrangement joins TRBV27 to TRBJ1-6; D is uncertain. The germline V gene encodes CDR1 MNHEY and CDR2 SMNVEV (reference sequence). This CDR3 is built from 14 residues. V was cut by 0 bases and J by 9 bases, with 9 bases left in between. CDR3 protein: CASSLSGPGSPLHF. The CDR3 coding sequence is TGTGCCAGCAGTTTATCAGGACCGGGTTCACCCCTCCACTTT.

As DNA, the CDR3 is TGTGCCAGCAGCCCCTTAAAAGAGGGAGAGACCCAGTACTTC. Translation gives CASSPLKEGETQYF. This sequence joins TRBV7-8 and TRBJ2-5, with a possible D match to TRBD2 (5 bases). V shed 5 bases and J shed 4 bases, with 14 bases lying between them. The CDR3 runs 14 residues. Per the germline V gene, CDR1 is SGHVS and CDR2 is FQNEAQ.

The J gene is TRBJ1-1, the V gene TRBV7-9; TRBD1 matches at 7 bases. Trimming cost V 2 bases and J 10 bases; bases outside gene matches: 16. The CDR3 runs 16 residues. Germline assignment: CDR1 SEHNR and CDR2 FQNEAQ (reference sequence). The CDR3 sequence is CASSLPGQDAQRRAFF. The CDR3 region has the DNA TGTGCCAGCAGCTTACCTGGACAGGATGCTCAGCGGCGAGCTTTCTTT.

V and J are TRBV6-5 and TRBJ2-1; D call uncertain. Germline values: CDR1 MNHEY, CDR2 SVGAGI. The ends were cut back, 4 bases at V and 5 bases at J, with 9 bases in the middle. The CDR3 runs 13 residues. The CDR3 region is CASSSNPHNEQFF. CDR3 nucleotides: TGTGCCAGCAGTTCCAACCCTCACAATGAGCAGTTCTTC.

The chain combines TRBV7-9 with TRBJ2-3, with D perhaps TRBD2 (5 bases). Per the germline V gene, CDR1 is SEHNR and CDR2 is FQNEAQ (reference sequence). This CDR3 has 15 residues. V lost 4 bases and J 4 bases, leaving 15 bases between the germline ends. The CDR3, as DNA: TGTGCCAGCAGCTCCGGGAAACTTGTGGCAGATACGCAGTATTTT. Its translation: CASSSGKLVADTQYF.

The chain has TRBV4-1 and TRBJ2-1; TRBD2 is a possible D gene (6 bases). V was shortened by 0 bases and J by 4 bases, with 13 bases between the two germline ends. The CDR3 is made up of 16 amino acids. Germline CDR1 and CDR2: MGHRA and YSYEKL. The CDR3 loop is CASSQDRGAPYNEQFF. The CDR3 DNA follows: TGCGCCAGCAGCCAAGACCGCGGGGCCCCTTACAATGAGCAGTTCTTC.

This clone has only a few counts. The chain joins TRBV10-3 to TRBJ1-2; possibly TRBD1 for D (6 bases). The germline gives CDR1 ENHRY, CDR2 SYGVKD. V was shortened by 7 bases and J by 8 bases, with 14 bases between the two germline ends. The CDR3 runs 12 residues. CDR3 nucleotide sequence: TGTGCCATCACAGGGGTTATGGGGGGCTACACCTTC. Amino acids: CAITGVMGGYTF.

This clone has a handful of counts. CDR3 amino acids: CASSPVGHKAFF. CDR3 nucleotide sequence: TGTGCCAGCAGCCCGGTGGGGCACAAAGCTTTCTTT. This rearrangement joins TRBV7-9 to TRBJ1-1, with D possibly TRBD1 on 5 matching bases. From germline, CDR1 is SEHNR and CDR2 FQNEAQ (reference sequence). The V end lost 5 bases, the J end lost 9 bases, and 13 bases lay between the germline ends. The CDR3 totals 12 residues.

The chain employs TRBV5-1 and TRBJ1-5, with 7 bases fitting TRBD1. The CDR3 consists of 15 residues. The ends lost 0 bases at V and 2 bases at J; junction bases unmatched: 2. Germline lookup yields CDR1 SGHRS and CDR2 YFSETQ. Here the CDR3 reads CASSLATGGNQPQHF. The CDR3 DNA is TGCGCCAGCAGCTTGGCTACAGGGGGCAATCAGCCCCAGCATTTT.